This entry lists 26 T cell receptor beta chains sequenced from one sample in a study of T cells after yellow fever vaccination. TCRdb called the 5' RACE reads again in MiXCR, with one record for every CDR3 protein. The sample gives some 340,000 distinct CDR3 sequences, around 10% of which show up once; about 3.3% is in the top ten. The source material was CD4+ T cells sorted from PBMCs, sampled 45 days after the yellow fever booster vaccination. The receptors originated from a man younger than 35 who received the YFV17D yellow fever vaccine.

This chain links TRBV27 with TRBJ1-1, with unresolved D. CDR3 length equals 14 residues. The germline V and J ends were trimmed by 5 bases and 2 bases, with 12 bases remaining between them. Germline V gene data show CDR1 as MNHEY and CDR2 as SMNVEV (reference sequence). The CDR3 loop is CASSIRQANTEAFF. The CDR3 DNA is TGTGCCAGCAGTATACGGCAGGCCAACACTGAAGCTTTCTTT.

V and J are TRBV7-2 and TRBJ2-2; 7 positions match TRBD2. Germline V gives CDR1 SGHTA, CDR2 FQGNSA. Trimming removed 6 bases from V and 6 bases from J; junction bases left unmatched: 10. CDR3 size: 15 residues. The CDR3 DNA sequence: TGTGCCAGCAGACCCCCGGGACTACGGGCCGGGGAGCTGTTTTTT. It translates to CASRPPGLRAGELFF.

This sequence joins TRBV5-5 and TRBJ1-5, with D maybe TRBD1 (5 bases). The V gene lost 6 bases and the J gene lost 4 bases, with 20 bases spanning the gap. Germline V lookup: CDR1 SGHKS, CDR2 YYEKEE (reference sequence). The CDR3 contains 16 residues. Written as DNA, the CDR3 is TGTGCCAGCACCCTAACGGCCGGGGCCTCTAATCAGCCCCAGCATTTT. This encodes CASTLTAGASNQPQHF. The complete variable domain, with remaining parts taken from reference TRBV5-5 and TRBJ1-5, reads DAGVTQSPTHLIKTRGQQVTLRCSPISGHKSVSWYQQVLGQGPQFIFQYYEKEERGRGNFPDRFSARQFPNYSSELNVNALLLGDSALYLCASTLTAGASNQPQHFGDGTRLSIL.

This clonotype has at least ten counts. An end of the junction differs from the germline gene, which may be a read error. The chain links TRBV19 to TRBJ2-1; the D call may be TRBD1 or TRBD2 (5 bases each). The germline V gene encodes CDR1 LNHDA and CDR2 SQIVND (reference sequence). The CDR3 is 14 amino acids. The CDR3 region is CASSIPGGRGPGIF. The CDR3 region has the DNA TGTGCCAGTAGTATCCCAGGAGGTAGGGGACCCGGAATCTTC.

At least ten counts were recorded for this clonotype. The V call is TRBV7-2, the J call TRBJ1-3, with D possibly being TRBD1 (5 bases). This CDR3 is built from 13 residues. The V gene lost 5 bases and the J gene lost 7 bases, with 12 bases spanning the gap. The germline V gene has CDR1 SGHTA and CDR2 FQGNSA. Here the CDR3 DNA reads TGTGCCAGCAGCCAGGGCCTCGGGAACACCATATATTTT. Amino acids: CASSQGLGNTIYF.

This clonotype was observed a handful of times. The V and J genes are TRBV9 and TRBJ2-1; the D gene is possibly TRBD1 (5 bases). The CDR3 totals 15 residues. V was cut by 0 bases and J by 4 bases, with 11 bases left in between. Germline V gives CDR1 SGDLS, CDR2 YYNGEE. The CDR3 DNA reads TGTGCCAGCAGCGTAGCTGGGGCGAAGTACAATGAGCAGTTCTTC. Amino acid sequence: CASSVAGAKYNEQFF.

This clonotype has more than one count but fewer than ten. This rearrangement joins TRBV5-4 to TRBJ1-4, with TRBD1 as a possible D gene (5 bases). CDR3 length: 13 residues. Germline V CDR1 and CDR2: SGHNT, YYREEE (reference sequence). The V end lost 2 bases, the J end lost 5 bases, and 7 bases lay between the germline ends. CDR3 loop: CASSFWGNEKLFF. The CDR3 region has the DNA TGTGCCAGCAGCTTTTGGGGCAATGAAAAACTGTTTTTT. Filled out from reference TRBV5-4 and TRBJ1-4, the complete variable domain reads ETGVTQSPTHLIKTRGQQVTLRCSSQSGHNTVSWYQQALGQGPQFIFQYYREEENGRGNFPPRFSGLQFPNYSSELNVNALELDDSALYLCASSFWGNEKLFFGSGTQLSVL.

J is TRBJ1-2 and V is TRBV5-5; 8 nucleotides line up with TRBD1. The CDR3 totals 14 residues. Germline V CDR1 and CDR2: SGHKS, YYEKEE (reference sequence). V shed 3 bases and J 5 bases; nucleotides not matched to a gene: 6. The CDR3 region is CASSSGQGSYGYTF. The CDR3 DNA reads TGTGCCAGCAGCTCTGGACAGGGATCTTATGGCTACACCTTC.

This clonotype turned up a few times. The rearrangement links TRBV5-8 to TRBJ2-1; TRBD1 agrees at 7 bases. The V gene's germline CDR1 is SGHTS and CDR2 YDEGEE. V trimming: 5 bases; J trimming: 4 bases; junction bases outside the gene matches: 21. The CDR3 loop spans 19 amino acids. CDR3 DNA sequence: TGTGCCAGCAGTAAACTCCGGGACAGCCGGAAAATCAATTACAATGAGCAGTTCTTC. Its translation is CASSKLRDSRKINYNEQFF.

This sequence joins TRBV7-6 and TRBJ2-3; tentatively, D is TRBD2 (6 bases). The CDR3 has 18 amino acids. V lost 5 bases and J lost 0, with 21 bases in between. Germline V CDR1 and CDR2: SGHVS, FNYEAQ. The CDR3 region is CASSPSVVRGASTDTQYF. In DNA form, the CDR3 reads TGTGCCAGCAGCCCCAGTGTCGTGCGGGGAGCTAGCACAGATACGCAGTATTTT.

The table lists this clonotype with many counts. The genes are TRBV7-2 and TRBJ1-3; 9 bases are a match to TRBD1. V shed 5 bases, J shed 0 bases, and the junction held 5 bases outside the gene matches. CDR3 length: 16 residues. Germline-derived CDR1 and CDR2 are SGHTA and FQGNSA. CDR3 sequence: CASSPVTGGSGNTIYF. CDR3 DNA sequence: TGTGCCAGCAGCCCTGTGACAGGGGGCTCTGGAAACACCATATATTTT.

This chain connects TRBV5-1 to TRBJ2-1, with TRBD1 matching 9 bases. Germline CDR1 SGHRS, CDR2 YFSETQ. V was pared by 4 bases and J by 4 bases, with 12 bases of the junction left unmatched. The CDR3 sequence is 17 residues long. The DNA for the CDR3 is TGCGCCAGCAGCCGGGACAGGGTAAATCTGGGGTACAATGAGCAGTTCTTC. Amino acids: CASSRDRVNLGYNEQFF.

This clonotype showed up many times. This rearrangement joins TRBV7-2 to TRBJ1-2, with D perhaps matching TRBD1 (6 bases). Trimming pared 5 bases from V and 6 bases from J, leaving 13 bases between. Germline assignment: CDR1 SGHTA and CDR2 FQGNSA. This CDR3 is built from 13 residues. DNA for the CDR3: TGTGCCAGCAGCCCTGGACAGCTCCATGGCTACACCTTC. Translating gives CASSPGQLHGYTF.

The J gene is TRBJ2-3, the V gene TRBV27; 9 positions match TRBD2. The CDR3 has 17 residues. Trimming at V came to 5 bases and at J to 1 base, leaving 10 bases not matched to a gene. CDR1 and CDR2 from the germline V gene are MNHEY and SMNVEV (reference sequence). CDR3 protein: CASSPGTSPRRTDTQYF. The DNA of the CDR3 is TGTGCCAGCAGTCCCGGGACTAGCCCCCGGCGCACAGATACGCAGTATTTT.

The V call is TRBV19, the J call TRBJ2-1; D perhaps matches TRBD2 (5 bases). Germline assignment: CDR1 LNHDA and CDR2 SQIVND (reference sequence). The CDR3 totals 15 residues. The V end was cut by 6 bases, the J end by 2 bases, with 14 bases between. This CDR3 is CASRRSGLAYNEQFF. CDR3 DNA: TGTGCCAGTAGACGCTCCGGACTGGCCTACAATGAGCAGTTCTTC.

This clonotype was counted between two and nine times. This chain joins TRBV6-2 or TRBV6-3 and TRBJ2-1, with a tentative D call TRBD1 (5 bases). The germline CDR1 and CDR2 sequences are MNHEY and SVGEGT. This CDR3 region has 13 residues. With 2 bases removed from V and 8 bases from J, the gap between germline ends came to 10 bases. The CDR3 DNA is TGTGCCAGCAGTTACGCAGGGAAAGATGAGCAGTTCTTC. Its protein is CASSYAGKDEQFF.

The chain uses TRBV18 and TRBJ1-2, with 9 bases lining up with TRBD1. Germline V gene sequence: CDR1 KGHSH, CDR2 LQKENI. With 6 bases clipped from V and 2 bases from J, the junction kept 13 bases outside the gene matches. The length of the CDR3 is 17 residues. CDR3 sequence: CASSPNLPGQGNYGYTF. CDR3 DNA: TGTGCCAGCTCGCCTAATCTGCCGGGACAGGGAAACTATGGCTACACCTTC.

The rearrangement uses TRBV29-1 and TRBJ1-1; D might be TRBD1 (5 bases). Between the trimmed V and J ends, which lost 0 bases and 10 bases, there was a span of 18 bases. This CDR3 is 14 amino acids long. The V gene's germline CDR1 is SQVTM and CDR2 ANQGSEA. The CDR3, as DNA: TGCAGCGTTGAAGATCAGTGGCGAGGGGAGGGAGCTTTCTTT. It translates to CSVEDQWRGEGAFF.

This clonotype has a handful of counts. J is TRBJ1-4 and V is TRBV2; possibly TRBD1 for D (6 bases). CDR1 and CDR2 (germline): SNHLY, FYNNEI. V was pared by 8 bases and J by 8 bases, with 21 bases between. The CDR3 is 15 residues long. CDR3: CASSAQGMSGEKLFF. CDR3 DNA sequence: TGTGCCAGCTCGGCACAGGGTATGAGTGGAGAAAAACTGTTTTTT.

The chain uses TRBV7-2 and TRBJ1-2; D is unresolved. The CDR3 extends over 14 amino acids. Trimming removed 3 bases from V and 5 bases from J, with 13 bases in between. In germline, CDR1 is SGHTA, CDR2 FQGNSA. CDR3 loop: CASSFDGTLYGYTF. CDR3 DNA sequence: TGTGCCAGCAGCTTCGACGGAACTTTATATGGCTACACCTTC.

This clonotype has a handful of counts. J is TRBJ2-5 and V is TRBV5-6; D may correspond to TRBD1 or TRBD2 (5 bases each). V shed 4 bases and J shed 4 bases, with 14 bases lying between them. This CDR3 has 14 residues. Looked up from germline, CDR1 is SGHDT and CDR2 is YYEEEE. CDR3 sequence reads: CASSPIVGGETQYF. CDR3 coding DNA: TGTGCCAGCAGCCCGATTGTTGGGGGAGAGACCCAGTACTTC.

This clonotype was detected a few times. The rearrangement uses TRBV6-2 or TRBV6-3 and TRBJ2-5; D call uncertain. This CDR3 has 14 amino acids. V lost 6 bases and J 6 bases, leaving 17 bases between the germline ends. From germline, CDR1 is MNHEY and CDR2 SVGEGT. CDR3 nucleotides: TGTGCCAGCAGGGAGCCGGGCGAAGGGAAGACCCAGTACTTC. Protein: CASREPGEGKTQYF.

The CDR3: CSAGPATSGRYNEQFF. DNA of the CDR3: TGCAGTGCTGGGCCCGCAACTAGCGGCAGATACAATGAGCAGTTCTTC. This chain connects TRBV20-1 to TRBJ2-1, with TRBD2 identical over 8 bases. This CDR3 is built from 16 residues. Germline V CDR1 and CDR2: DFQATT, SNEGSKA (reference sequence). Trimming at V came to 5 bases and at J to 4 bases, leaving 13 bases not matched to a gene.

This clonotype was counted ten times or more. V usage is TRBV4-3 and J usage is TRBJ2-1, with D maybe TRBD2 (5 bases). Between the trimmed V and J ends, which lost 3 bases and 3 bases, there was a span of 9 bases. Germline V gene sequence: CDR1 LGHNA, CDR2 YSLEER. The CDR3 totals 14 residues. The CDR3 DNA reads as TGCGCCAGCAGCCACGACTATGGCTACAATGAGCAGTTCTTC. This encodes CASSHDYGYNEQFF.

Written as DNA, the CDR3 is TGTGCCAGCAGCTTAGTTATGGGGGCTGAGGAAGCTTTCTTT. Protein product: CASSLVMGAEEAFF. This chain uses TRBV7-2 with TRBJ1-1, with D tentatively TRBD1 (6 bases). CDR3 length: 14 amino acids. Germline V lookup: CDR1 SGHTA, CDR2 FQGNSA. Trimming removed 1 base from V and 8 bases from J, with 14 bases in between.

This clonotype was counted only a few times. The chain is built from TRBV7-9 and TRBJ2-2, with D unresolved. Germline V gene data show CDR1 as SEHNR and CDR2 as FQNEAQ (reference sequence). The CDR3 is 13 amino acids. V dropped 6 bases and J dropped 5 bases, with 10 bases sitting between them. CDR3 protein: CASRWYSTGELFF. DNA of the CDR3: TGTGCCAGCAGATGGTACTCTACCGGGGAGCTGTTTTTT.